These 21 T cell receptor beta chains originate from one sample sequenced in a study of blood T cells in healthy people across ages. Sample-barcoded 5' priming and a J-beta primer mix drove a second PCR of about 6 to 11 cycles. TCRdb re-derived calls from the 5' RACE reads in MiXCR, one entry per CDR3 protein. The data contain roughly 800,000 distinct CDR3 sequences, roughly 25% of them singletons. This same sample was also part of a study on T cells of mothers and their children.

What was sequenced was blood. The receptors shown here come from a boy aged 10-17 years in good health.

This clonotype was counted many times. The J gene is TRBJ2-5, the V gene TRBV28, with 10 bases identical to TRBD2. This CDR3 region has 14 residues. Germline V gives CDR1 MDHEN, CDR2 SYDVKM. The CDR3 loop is CAATQLAGQETQYF. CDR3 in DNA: TGTGCTGCCACACAACTAGCGGGGCAAGAGACCCAGTACTTC. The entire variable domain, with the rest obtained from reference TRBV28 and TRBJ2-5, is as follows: DVKVTQSSRYLVKRTGEKVFLECVQDMDHENMFWYRQDPGLGLRLIYFSYDVKMKEKGDIPEGYSVSREKKERFSLILESASTNQTSMYLCAATQLAGQETQYFGPGTRLLVL.

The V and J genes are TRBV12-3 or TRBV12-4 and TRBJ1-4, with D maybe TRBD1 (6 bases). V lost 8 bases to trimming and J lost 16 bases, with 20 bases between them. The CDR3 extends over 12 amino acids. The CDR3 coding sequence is TGTGCCAGCGGTCTTGACAGGTACAAGCGGTTTTTT. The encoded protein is CASGLDRYKRFF.

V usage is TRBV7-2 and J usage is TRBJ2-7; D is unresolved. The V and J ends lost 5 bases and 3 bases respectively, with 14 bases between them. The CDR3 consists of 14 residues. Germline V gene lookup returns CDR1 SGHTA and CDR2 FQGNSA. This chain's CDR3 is CASSPTDGYYEQYF. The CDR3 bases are TGTGCCAGCAGCCCCACGGACGGTTACTACGAGCAGTACTTC.

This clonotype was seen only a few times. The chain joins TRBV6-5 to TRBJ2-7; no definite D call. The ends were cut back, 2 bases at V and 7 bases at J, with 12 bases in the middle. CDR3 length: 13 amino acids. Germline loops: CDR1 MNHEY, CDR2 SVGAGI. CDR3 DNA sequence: TGTGCCAGCAGTTACGAGAGTTTGGGGGAGCAGTACTTC. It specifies CASSYESLGEQYF.

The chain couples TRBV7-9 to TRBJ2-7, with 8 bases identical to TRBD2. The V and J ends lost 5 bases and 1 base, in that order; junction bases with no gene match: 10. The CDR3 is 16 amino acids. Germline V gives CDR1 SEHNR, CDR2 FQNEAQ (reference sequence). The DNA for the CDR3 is TGTGCCAGCAGCCCCGTTGGGCTAGCGGGTTCCTACGAGCAGTACTTC. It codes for CASSPVGLAGSYEQYF.

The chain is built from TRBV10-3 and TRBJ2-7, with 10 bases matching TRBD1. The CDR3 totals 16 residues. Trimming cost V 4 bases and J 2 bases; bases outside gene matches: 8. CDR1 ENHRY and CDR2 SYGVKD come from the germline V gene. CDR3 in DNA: TGTGCCATCAGTGGCGCCGGGACAGGGGATCCCTACGAGCAGTACTTC. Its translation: CAISGAGTGDPYEQYF.

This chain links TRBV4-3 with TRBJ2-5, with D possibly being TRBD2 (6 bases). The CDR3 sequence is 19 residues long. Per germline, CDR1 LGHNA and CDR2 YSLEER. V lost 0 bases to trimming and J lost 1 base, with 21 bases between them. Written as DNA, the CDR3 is TGCGCCAGCAGCCAAGATAGGGAGGTTGGTAGCGGTTTCCAAGAGACCCAGTACTTC. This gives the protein CASSQDREVGSGFQETQYF.

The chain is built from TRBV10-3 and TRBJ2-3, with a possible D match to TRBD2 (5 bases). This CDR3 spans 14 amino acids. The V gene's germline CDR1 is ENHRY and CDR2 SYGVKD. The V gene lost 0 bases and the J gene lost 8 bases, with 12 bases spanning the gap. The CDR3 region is CAISESIEGPTQYF. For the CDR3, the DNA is TGTGCCATCAGTGAGTCGATCGAGGGCCCTACGCAGTATTTT.

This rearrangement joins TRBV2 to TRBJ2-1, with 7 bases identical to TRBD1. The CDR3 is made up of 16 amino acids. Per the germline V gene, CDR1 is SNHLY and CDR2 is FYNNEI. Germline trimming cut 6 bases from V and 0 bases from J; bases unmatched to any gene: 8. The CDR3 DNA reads TGTGCCAGCAGAGGACAGGCGAAAAGCTCCTACAATGAGCAGTTCTTC. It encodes CASRGQAKSSYNEQFF.

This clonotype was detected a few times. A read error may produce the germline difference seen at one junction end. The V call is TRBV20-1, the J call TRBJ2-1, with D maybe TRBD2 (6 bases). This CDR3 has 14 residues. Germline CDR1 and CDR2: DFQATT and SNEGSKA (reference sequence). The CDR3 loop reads CSASLASDHNEQFF. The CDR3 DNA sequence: TGCAGTGCTAGCTTGGCTAGCGACCACAACGAGCAGTTCTTC.

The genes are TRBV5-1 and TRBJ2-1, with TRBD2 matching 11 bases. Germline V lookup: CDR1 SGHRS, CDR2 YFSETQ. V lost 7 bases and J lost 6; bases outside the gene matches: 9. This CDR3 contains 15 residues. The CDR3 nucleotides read TGCGCCAGCCACATTACTAGCGGGAGTCTCAATGAGCAGTTCTTC. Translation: CASHITSGSLNEQFF.

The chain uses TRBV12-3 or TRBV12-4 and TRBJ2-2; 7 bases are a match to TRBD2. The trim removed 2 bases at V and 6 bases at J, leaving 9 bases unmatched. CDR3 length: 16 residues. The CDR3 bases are TGTGCCAGCAGTTTAAGGGCGGGAGTAATCCCCGGGGAGCTGTTTTTT. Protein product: CASSLRAGVIPGELFF.

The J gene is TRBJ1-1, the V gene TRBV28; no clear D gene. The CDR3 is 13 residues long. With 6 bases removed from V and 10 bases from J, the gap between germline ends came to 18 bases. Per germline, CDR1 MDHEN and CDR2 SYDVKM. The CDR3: CASSGQIPRGAFF. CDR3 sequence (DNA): TGTGCCAGCAGCGGCCAAATACCGAGAGGAGCTTTCTTT.

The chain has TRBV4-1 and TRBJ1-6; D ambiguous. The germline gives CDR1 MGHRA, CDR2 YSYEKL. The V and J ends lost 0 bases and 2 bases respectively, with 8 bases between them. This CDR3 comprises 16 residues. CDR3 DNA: TGCGCCAGCAGCCAAGATCGCGGTGCCTATAATTCACCCCTCCACTTT. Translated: CASSQDRGAYNSPLHF.

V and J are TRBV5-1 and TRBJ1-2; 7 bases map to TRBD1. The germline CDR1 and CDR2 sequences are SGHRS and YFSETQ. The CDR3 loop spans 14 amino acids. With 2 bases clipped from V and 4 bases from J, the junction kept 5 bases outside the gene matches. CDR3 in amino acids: CASSFGQGGYGYTF. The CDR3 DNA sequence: TGCGCCAGCAGCTTCGGCCAGGGGGGCTATGGCTACACCTTC.

The CDR3 loop reads CASSQEMTSGSYEQYF. In DNA form, the CDR3 reads TGTGCCAGCAGCCAAGAGATGACTAGCGGCTCCTACGAGCAGTACTTC. This chain links TRBV4-2 with TRBJ2-7, with TRBD2 matching 9 bases. The CDR3 loop spans 16 amino acids. Germline V gives CDR1 LGHNA, CDR2 YNFKEQ. J gave up 0 bases and V 0 bases, and 3 bases lay outside the gene matches.

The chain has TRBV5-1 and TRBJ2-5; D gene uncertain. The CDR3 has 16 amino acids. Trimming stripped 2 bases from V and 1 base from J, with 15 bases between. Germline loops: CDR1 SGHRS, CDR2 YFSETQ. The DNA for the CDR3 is TGCGCCAGCAGCTTTGGATCGGTAATACTCCAAGAGACCCAGTACTTC. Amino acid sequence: CASSFGSVILQETQYF.

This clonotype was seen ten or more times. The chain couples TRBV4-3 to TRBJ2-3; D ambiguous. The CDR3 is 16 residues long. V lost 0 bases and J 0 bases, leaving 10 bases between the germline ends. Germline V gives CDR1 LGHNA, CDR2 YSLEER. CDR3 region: CASSQEGIPSTDTQYF. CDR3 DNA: TGCGCCAGCAGCCAAGAGGGGATTCCGAGCACAGATACGCAGTATTTT.

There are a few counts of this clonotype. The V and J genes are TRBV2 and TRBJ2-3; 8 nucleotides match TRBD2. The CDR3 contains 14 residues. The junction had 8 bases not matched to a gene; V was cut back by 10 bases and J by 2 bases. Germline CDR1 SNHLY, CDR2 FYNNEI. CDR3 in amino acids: CATKRGPYTDTQYF. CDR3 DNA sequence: TGTGCCACCAAGCGGGGGCCCTACACAGATACGCAGTATTTT.

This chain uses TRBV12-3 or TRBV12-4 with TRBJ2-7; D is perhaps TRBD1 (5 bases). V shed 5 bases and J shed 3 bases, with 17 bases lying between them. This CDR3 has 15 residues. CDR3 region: CASSPRQNRGYEQYF. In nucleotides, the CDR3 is TGTGCCAGCAGTCCCCGACAGAATAGAGGCTACGAGCAGTACTTC.

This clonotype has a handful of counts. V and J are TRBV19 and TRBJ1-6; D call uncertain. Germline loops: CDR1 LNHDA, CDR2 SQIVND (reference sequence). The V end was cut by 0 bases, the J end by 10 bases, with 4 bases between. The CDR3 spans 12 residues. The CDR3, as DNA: TGTGCCAGTAGTATAGAGCGATCACCCCTCCACTTT. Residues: CASSIERSPLHF.